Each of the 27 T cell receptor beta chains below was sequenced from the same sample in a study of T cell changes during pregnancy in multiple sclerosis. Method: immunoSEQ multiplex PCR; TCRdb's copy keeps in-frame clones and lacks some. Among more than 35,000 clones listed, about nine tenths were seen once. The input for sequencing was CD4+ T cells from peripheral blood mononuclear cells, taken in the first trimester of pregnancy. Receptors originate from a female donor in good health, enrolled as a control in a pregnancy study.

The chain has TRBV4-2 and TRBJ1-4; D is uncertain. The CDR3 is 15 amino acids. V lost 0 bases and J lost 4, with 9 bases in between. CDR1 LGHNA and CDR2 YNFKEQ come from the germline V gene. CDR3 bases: TGTGCCAGCAGCCAAGAAGAGGGCCGTAATGAAAAACTGTTTTTT. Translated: CASSQEEGRNEKLFF.

CDR3 coding DNA: TGCAGCGGAGGACAGTCTAATGAAAAACTGTTTTTT. This encodes CSGGQSNEKLFF. This chain uses TRBV29-1 with TRBJ1-4; D might be TRBD1 (6 bases). This CDR3 has 12 amino acids. Trimming took off 7 bases at V and 3 bases at J, with 9 bases between the two ends. Germline lookup yields CDR1 SQVTM and CDR2 ANQGSEA.

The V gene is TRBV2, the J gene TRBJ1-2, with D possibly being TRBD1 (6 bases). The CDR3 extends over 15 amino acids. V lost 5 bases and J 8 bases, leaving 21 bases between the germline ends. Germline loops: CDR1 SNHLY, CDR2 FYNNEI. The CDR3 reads CASSYGQPTTGGYTF. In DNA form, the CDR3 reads TGTGCCAGCAGTTACGGACAGCCAACTACCGGAGGCTACACCTTC.

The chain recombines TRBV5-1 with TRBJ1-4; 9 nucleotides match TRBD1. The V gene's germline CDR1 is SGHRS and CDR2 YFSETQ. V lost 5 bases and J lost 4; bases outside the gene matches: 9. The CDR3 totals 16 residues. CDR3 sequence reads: CASSIGQGYGNEKLFF. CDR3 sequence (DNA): TGCGCCAGCAGTATAGGACAGGGGTATGGTAATGAAAAACTGTTTTTT.

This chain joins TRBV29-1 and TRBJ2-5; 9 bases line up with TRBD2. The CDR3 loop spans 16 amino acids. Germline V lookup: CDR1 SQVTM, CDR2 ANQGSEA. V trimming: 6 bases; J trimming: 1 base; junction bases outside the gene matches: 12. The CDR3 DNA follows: TGCAGCGTGATCCCCCTTAGCGGGGGTTCCCAAGAGACCCAGTACTTC. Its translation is CSVIPLSGGSQETQYF.

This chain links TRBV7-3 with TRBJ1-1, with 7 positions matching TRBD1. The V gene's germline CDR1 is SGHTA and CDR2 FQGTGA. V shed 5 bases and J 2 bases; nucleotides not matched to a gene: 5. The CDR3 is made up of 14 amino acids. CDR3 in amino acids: CASSPQGGNTEAFF. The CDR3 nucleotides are TGTGCCAGCAGCCCCCAGGGGGGAAACACTGAAGCTTTCTTT.

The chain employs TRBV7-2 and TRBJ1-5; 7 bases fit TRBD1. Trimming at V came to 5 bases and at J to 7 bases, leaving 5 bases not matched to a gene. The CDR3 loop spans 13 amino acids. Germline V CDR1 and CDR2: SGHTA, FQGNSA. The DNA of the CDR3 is TGTGCCAGCAGCCCCGACAGGGACCAGCCCCAGCATTTT. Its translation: CASSPDRDQPQHF.

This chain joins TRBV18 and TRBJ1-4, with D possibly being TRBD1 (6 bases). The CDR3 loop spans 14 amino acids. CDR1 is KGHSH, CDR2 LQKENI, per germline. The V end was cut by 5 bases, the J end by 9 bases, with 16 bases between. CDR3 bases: TGTGCCAGCTCAGAGGACAGTCGGATTAAAAAACTGTTTTTT. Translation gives CASSEDSRIKKLFF.

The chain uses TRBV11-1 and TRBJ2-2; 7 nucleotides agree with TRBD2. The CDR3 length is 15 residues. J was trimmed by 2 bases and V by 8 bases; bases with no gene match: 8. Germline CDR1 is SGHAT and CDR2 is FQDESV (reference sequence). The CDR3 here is CASLRGGGNTGELFF. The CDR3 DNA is TGTGCCAGCCTTCGGGGCGGGGGAAACACCGGGGAGCTGTTTTTT.

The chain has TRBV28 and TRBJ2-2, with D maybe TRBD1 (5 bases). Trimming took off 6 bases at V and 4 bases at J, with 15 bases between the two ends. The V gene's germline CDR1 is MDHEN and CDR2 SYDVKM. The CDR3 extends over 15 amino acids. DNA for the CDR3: TGTGCCAGCAGCGTCATAAGGGGATCCACCGGGGAGCTGTTTTTT. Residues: CASSVIRGSTGELFF.

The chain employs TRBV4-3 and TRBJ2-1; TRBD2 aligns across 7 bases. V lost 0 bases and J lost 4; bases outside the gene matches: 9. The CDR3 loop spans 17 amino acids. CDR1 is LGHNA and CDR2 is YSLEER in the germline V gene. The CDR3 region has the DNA TGCGCCAGCAGCCAAGATCGGTCGGGGGGAGGATACAATGAGCAGTTCTTC. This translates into CASSQDRSGGGYNEQFF.

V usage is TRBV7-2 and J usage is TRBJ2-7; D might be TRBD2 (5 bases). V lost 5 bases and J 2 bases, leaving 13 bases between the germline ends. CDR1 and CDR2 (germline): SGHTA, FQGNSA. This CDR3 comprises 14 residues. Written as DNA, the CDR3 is TGTGCCAGCAGCGGAACCGCGGGCCCCTACGAGCAGTACTTC. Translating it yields CASSGTAGPYEQYF.

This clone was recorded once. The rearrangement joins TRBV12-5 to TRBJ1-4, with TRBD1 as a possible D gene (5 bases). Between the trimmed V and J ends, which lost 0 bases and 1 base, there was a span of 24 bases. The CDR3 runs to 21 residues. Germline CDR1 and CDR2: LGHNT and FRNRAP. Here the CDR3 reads CASGLVIPGLSQVGTNEKLFF. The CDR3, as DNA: TGTGCTAGTGGTTTGGTAATTCCGGGACTCTCCCAGGTGGGAACTAATGAAAAACTGTTTTTT.

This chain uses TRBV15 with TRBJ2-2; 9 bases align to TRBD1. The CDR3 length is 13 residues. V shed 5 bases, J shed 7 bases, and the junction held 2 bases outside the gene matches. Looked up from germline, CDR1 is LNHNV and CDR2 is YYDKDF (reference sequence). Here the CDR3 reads CATSATGGGELFF. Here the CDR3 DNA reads TGTGCCACCAGCGCGACAGGGGGCGGGGAGCTGTTTTTT.

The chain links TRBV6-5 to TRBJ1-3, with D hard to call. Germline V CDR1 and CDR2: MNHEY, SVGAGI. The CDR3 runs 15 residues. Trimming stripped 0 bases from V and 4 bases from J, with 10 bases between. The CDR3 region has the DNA TGTGCCAGCAGTTACTCGAGGGATTGGGGAAACACCATATATTTT. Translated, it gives CASSYSRDWGNTIYF.

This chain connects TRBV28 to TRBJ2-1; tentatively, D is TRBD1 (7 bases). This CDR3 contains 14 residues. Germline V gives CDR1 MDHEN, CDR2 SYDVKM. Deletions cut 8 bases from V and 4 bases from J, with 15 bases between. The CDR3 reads CASESAGGYNEQFF. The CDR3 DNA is TGTGCCAGCGAATCGGCAGGGGGGTACAATGAGCAGTTCTTC.

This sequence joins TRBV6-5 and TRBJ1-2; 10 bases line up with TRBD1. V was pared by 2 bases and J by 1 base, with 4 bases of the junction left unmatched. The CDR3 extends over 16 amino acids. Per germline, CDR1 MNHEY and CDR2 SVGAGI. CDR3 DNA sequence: TGTGCCAGCAGTTACAGGGGGACAGGGGTTAACTATGGCTACACCTTC. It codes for CASSYRGTGVNYGYTF.

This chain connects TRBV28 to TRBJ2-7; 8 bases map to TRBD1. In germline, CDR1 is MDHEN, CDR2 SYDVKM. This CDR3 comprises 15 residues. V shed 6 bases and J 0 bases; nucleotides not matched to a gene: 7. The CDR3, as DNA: TGTGCCAGCAGCCCGACAGGGGCCTACTCCTACGAGCAGTACTTC. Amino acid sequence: CASSPTGAYSYEQYF.

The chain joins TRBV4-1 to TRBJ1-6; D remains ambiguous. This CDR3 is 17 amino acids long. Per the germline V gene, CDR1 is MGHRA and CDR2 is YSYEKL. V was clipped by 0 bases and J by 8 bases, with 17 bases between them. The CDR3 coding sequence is TGCGCCAGCAGCCAAGATGAGGCGAGTTTGAGCTATTCACCCCTCCACTTT. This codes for CASSQDEASLSYSPLHF.

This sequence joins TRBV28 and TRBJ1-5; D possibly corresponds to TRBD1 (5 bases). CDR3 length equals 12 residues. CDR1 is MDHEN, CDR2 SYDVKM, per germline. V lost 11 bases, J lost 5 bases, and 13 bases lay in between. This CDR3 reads CAAGGGYQPQHF. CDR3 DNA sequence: TGTGCCGCCGGGGGGGGATATCAGCCCCAGCATTTT.

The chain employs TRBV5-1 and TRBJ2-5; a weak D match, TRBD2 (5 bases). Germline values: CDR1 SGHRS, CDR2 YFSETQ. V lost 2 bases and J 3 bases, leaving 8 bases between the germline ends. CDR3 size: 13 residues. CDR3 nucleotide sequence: TGCGCCAGCAGCTTTCTGGGAGAAGAGACCCAGTACTTC. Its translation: CASSFLGEETQYF.

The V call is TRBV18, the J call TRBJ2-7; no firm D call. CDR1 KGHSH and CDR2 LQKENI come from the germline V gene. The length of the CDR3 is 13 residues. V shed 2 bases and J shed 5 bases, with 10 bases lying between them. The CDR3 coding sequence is TGTGCCAGCTCACCAATGAGTATTGACGAGCAGTACTTC. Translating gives CASSPMSIDEQYF.

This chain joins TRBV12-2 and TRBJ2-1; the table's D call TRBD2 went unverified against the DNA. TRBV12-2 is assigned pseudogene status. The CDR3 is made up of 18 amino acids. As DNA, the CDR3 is TGTGCAAGTCGCTTAGTATGCGGGGCGATTCCCACGTACAATGAGCAGTTCTTC. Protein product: CASRLVCGAIPTYNEQFF.

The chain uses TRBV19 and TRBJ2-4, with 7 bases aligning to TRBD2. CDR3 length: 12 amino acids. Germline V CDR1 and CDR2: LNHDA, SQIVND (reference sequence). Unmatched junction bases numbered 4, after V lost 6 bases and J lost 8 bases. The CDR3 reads CASSPREDIQYF. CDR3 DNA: TGTGCCAGTAGCCCCCGGGAGGACATTCAGTACTTC.

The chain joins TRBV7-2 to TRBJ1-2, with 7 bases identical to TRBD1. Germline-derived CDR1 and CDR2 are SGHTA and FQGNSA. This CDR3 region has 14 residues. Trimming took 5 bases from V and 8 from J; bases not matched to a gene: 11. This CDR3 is CASSPGDSSRGYTF. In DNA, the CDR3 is TGTGCCAGCAGCCCAGGGGACAGCAGTCGGGGCTACACCTTC.

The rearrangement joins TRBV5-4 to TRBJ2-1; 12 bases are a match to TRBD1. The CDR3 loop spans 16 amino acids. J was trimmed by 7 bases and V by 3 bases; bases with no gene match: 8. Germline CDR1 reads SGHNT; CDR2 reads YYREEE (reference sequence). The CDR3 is CASSSRGTGGGNEQFF. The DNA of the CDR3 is TGTGCCAGCAGCTCGCGGGGGACAGGGGGCGGGAATGAGCAGTTCTTC.

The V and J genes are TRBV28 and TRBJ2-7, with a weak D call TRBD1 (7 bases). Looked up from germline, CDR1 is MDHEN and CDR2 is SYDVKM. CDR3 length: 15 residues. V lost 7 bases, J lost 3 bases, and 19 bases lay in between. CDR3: CASTPGGSENYEQYF. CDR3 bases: TGTGCCAGCACCCCAGGGGGGTCAGAGAACTACGAGCAGTACTTC.